These 16 T cell receptor beta chains were sequenced from one sample in a study of response to subunit inactivated influenza vaccine. In TCRdb, the RT-PCR reads were re-called with MiXCR into one record per CDR3 protein. The table shows 650,000 to 800,000 distinct CDR3 sequences, with about 14% occurring only once. The sequences come from PBMCs from blood, collected 14 days before vaccination. Source of these receptors: a man between 45 and 60 years old who received an inactivated influenza vaccine.

In this sample, this clonotype turned up a few times. The chain joins TRBV9 to TRBJ2-2; 10 nucleotides line up with TRBD1. V dropped 4 bases and J dropped 4; count of bases not matched to a gene: 7. Germline values: CDR1 SGDLS, CDR2 YYNGEE. The CDR3 covers 16 residues. The CDR3: CASSRGQGGGTGELFF. CDR3 in DNA: TGTGCCAGCAGCCGCGGACAGGGGGGTGGCACCGGGGAGCTGTTTTTT.

This clonotype was observed many times. The genes are TRBV20-1 and TRBJ2-5; 9 bases align to TRBD2. J gave up 3 bases and V 5 bases, and 4 bases lay outside the gene matches. The CDR3 totals 13 residues. Germline V gene sequence: CDR1 DFQATT, CDR2 SNEGSKA (reference sequence). In DNA form, the CDR3 reads TGCAGTGCTGTTAGCGGGGGAAAAGAGACCCAGTACTTC. Protein: CSAVSGGKETQYF.

The J gene is TRBJ2-7, the V gene TRBV7-9; a weak D match, TRBD1 (6 bases). Trimming shortened V by 5 bases and J by 6 bases, and 20 bases separated the two germline ends. The CDR3 sequence is 15 residues long. Germline V lookup: CDR1 SEHNR, CDR2 FQNEAQ (reference sequence). DNA for the CDR3: TGTGCCAGCAGCCCAATCGGACAGACGGCCAGCGAGCAGTACTTC. Its translation: CASSPIGQTASEQYF.

The rearrangement joins TRBV20-1 to TRBJ2-2; D is ambiguous. The CDR3 runs to 11 residues. Per the germline V gene, CDR1 is DFQATT and CDR2 is SNEGSKA (reference sequence). With 0 bases removed from V and 7 bases from J, the gap between germline ends came to 3 bases. CDR3 nucleotides: TGCAGTGCTAGAGATGGCGGGGAGCTGTTTTTT. It codes for CSARDGGELFF.

The chain links TRBV27 to TRBJ1-1; perhaps TRBD1 as D (5 bases). Germline CDR1 is MNHEY and CDR2 is SMNVEV (reference sequence). Trimming cost V 3 bases and J 8 bases, with 16 bases left between them. The length of the CDR3 is 14 residues. The DNA for the CDR3 is TGTGCCAGCAGTTTCGTATATGAGACAGAAGAAGCTTTCTTT. This sequence encodes CASSFVYETEEAFF.

The chain joins TRBV6-1 to TRBJ1-5; D not certain. Germline loops: CDR1 MNHNS, CDR2 SASEGT. The V and J ends lost 2 bases and 7 bases respectively, with 24 bases between them. The CDR3 has 18 amino acids. This CDR3 reads CASSELSPRVGSVQPQHF. As DNA, the CDR3 is TGTGCCAGCAGTGAATTAAGCCCCCGAGTGGGGAGTGTCCAGCCCCAGCATTTT.

This clonotype appeared a few times. V gene TRBV19 combines with J gene TRBJ2-7; D may be TRBD2 (5 bases). The CDR3 runs 13 residues. CDR1 and CDR2 (germline): LNHDA, SQIVND (reference sequence). V lost 3 bases and J 1 base, leaving 7 bases between the germline ends. The CDR3 DNA sequence: TGTGCCAGTAGTATCCCGGGATCCTACGAGCAGTACTTC. Its protein product is CASSIPGSYEQYF.

V and J are TRBV6-5 and TRBJ1-5, with D maybe TRBD1 (6 bases). V shed 2 bases and J shed 6 bases, with 14 bases lying between them. Per germline, CDR1 MNHEY and CDR2 SVGAGI. This CDR3 has 15 residues. The CDR3, as DNA: TGTGCCAGCAGTTACCCACCAGGGGTGGGTCAGCCCCAGCATTTT. This codes for CASSYPPGVGQPQHF.

The chain has TRBV28 and TRBJ2-1; 10 bases fit TRBD2. The germline gives CDR1 MDHEN, CDR2 SYDVKM. Trimming at V came to 4 bases and at J to 4 bases, leaving 7 bases not matched to a gene. CDR3 size: 16 residues. For the CDR3, the DNA is TGTGCCAGCAGTTCCTTAGCGGGAGGTACATACAATGAGCAGTTCTTC. Protein: CASSSLAGGTYNEQFF.

The gene calls are TRBV14 and TRBJ2-1, with TRBD1 identical over 12 bases. V trimming: 4 bases; J trimming: 10 bases; junction bases outside the gene matches: 11. This CDR3 region has 16 residues. Germline CDR1 SGHDN, CDR2 FVKESK. The CDR3 DNA sequence: TGTGCCAGCAGCCCCCTGTCGGGGACAGGGGGCGGCGAGCAGTTCTTC. Residues: CASSPLSGTGGGEQFF.

The chain is built from TRBV12-3 or TRBV12-4 and TRBJ2-1, with 9 bases identical to TRBD2. After removal of 7 bases from V and 4 bases from J, the junction contained 8 bases not matched to a gene. This CDR3 has 15 residues. CDR3 nucleotide sequence: TGTGCCAGCACCCTGGGACTAGCAGGATACAATGAGCAGTTCTTC. Translation gives CASTLGLAGYNEQFF.

V gene TRBV7-2 combines with J gene TRBJ2-5, with no clear D. The CDR3 length is 14 residues. Trimming left V 1 base short and J 5 bases short, with 11 bases between. Germline V gene lookup returns CDR1 SGHTA and CDR2 FQGNSA. CDR3 DNA: TGTGCCAGCAGCTTAGGAGCGAATACCGAGACCCAGTACTTC. Its protein product is CASSLGANTETQYF.

The chain couples TRBV20-1 to TRBJ2-1, with D possibly being TRBD1 or TRBD2 (5 bases each). Germline-derived CDR1 and CDR2 are DFQATT and SNEGSKA (reference sequence). The V end was cut by 0 bases, the J end by 3 bases, with 18 bases between. The CDR3 is made up of 17 amino acids. The CDR3 DNA reads TGCAGTGCTAGAGACCCGATTGGGGGAAATTTCTACAATGAGCAGTTCTTC. Amino acids: CSARDPIGGNFYNEQFF.

With regard to this clonotype: A read error may explain this, as a much larger clone is one base away. The chain's CDR3 is CASSYYSGNEQFF. The DNA for the CDR3 is TGTGCCAGCAGCTACTATAGTGGCAATGAGCAGTTCTTC. This chain uses TRBV6-2 or TRBV6-3 with TRBJ2-1, with D hard to call. Germline CDR1 reads MNHEY; CDR2 reads SVGEGT. The CDR3 runs to 13 residues.

The chain carries TRBV30 and TRBJ2-4; D is uncertain. V gave up 0 bases and J gave up 2 bases, with 8 bases separating them. Germline V CDR1 and CDR2: GTSNPN, SVGIG (reference sequence). This CDR3 has 14 residues. The DNA of the CDR3 is TGTGCCTGGAGTGTAACTACGTCCAAAAACATTCAGTACTTC. Translating gives CAWSVTTSKNIQYF.

This sequence joins TRBV12-3 or TRBV12-4 and TRBJ2-2; the D gene is possibly TRBD1 (5 bases). The CDR3 extends over 15 amino acids. With 5 bases removed from V and 1 base from J, the gap between germline ends came to 11 bases. DNA of the CDR3: TGTGCCAGCAGTATGACAGTAATGAACACCGGGGAGCTGTTTTTT. Encoded protein: CASSMTVMNTGELFF.